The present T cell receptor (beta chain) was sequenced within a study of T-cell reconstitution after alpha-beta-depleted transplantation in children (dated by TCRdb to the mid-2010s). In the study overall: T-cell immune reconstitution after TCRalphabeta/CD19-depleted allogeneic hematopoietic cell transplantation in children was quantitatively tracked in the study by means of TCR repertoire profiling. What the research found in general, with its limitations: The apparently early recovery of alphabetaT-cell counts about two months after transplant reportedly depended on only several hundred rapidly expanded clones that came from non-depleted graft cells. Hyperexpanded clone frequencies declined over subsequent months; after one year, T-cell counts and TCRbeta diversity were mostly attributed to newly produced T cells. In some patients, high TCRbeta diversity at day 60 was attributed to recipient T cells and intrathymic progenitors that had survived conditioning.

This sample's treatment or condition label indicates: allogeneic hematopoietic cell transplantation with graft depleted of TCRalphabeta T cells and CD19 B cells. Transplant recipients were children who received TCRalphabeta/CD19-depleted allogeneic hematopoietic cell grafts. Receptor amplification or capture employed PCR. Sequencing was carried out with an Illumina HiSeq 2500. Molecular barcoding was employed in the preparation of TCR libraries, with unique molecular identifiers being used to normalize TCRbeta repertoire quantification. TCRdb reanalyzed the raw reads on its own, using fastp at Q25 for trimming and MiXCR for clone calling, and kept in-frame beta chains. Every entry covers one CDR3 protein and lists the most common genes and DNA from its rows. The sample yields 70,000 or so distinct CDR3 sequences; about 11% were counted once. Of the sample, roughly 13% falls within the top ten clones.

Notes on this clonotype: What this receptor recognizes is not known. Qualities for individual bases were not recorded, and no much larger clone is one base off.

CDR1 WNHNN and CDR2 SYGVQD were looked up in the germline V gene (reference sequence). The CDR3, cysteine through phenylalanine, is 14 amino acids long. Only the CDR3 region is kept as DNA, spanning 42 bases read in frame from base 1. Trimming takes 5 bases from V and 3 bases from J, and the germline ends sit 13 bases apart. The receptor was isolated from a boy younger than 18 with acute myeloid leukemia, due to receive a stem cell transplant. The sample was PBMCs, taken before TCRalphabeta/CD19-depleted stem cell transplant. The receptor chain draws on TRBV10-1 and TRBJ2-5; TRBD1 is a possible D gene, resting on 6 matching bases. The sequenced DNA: TGCGCCAGCAGTCACCGGGACAACAAAGAGACCCAGTACTTC. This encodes CASSHRDNKETQYF.